This T cell receptor beta chain was captured in a study of T cell repertoires in cytomegalovirus infection. Study background: Recently identified HLA-C-restricted and well-studied HLA-B-restricted CMV epitopes were used. Through public TCR beta signatures, both CMV infection and matching HLA type were indicated. The study, taken as a whole, reports: It was HLA-C-restricted CMV-specific TCR beta clonotypes that dominated the response ex vivo.

As regards this clonotype: Its specificity is not known.

Using its own MiXCR run on the reads, TCRdb lists one record per CDR3 protein. The sample consists of approximately 910,000 distinct CDR3 sequences, approximately 30% of them appearing once. V shed 3 bases, J shed 9 bases, and the junction held 12 bases outside the gene matches. Germline V gives CDR1 MNHNS, CDR2 SASEGT. This CDR3 region has 16 residues. This clonotype was obtained from a human donor in good health (CMV status not recorded). Some clones in this sample may be carry-over from other donors' samples. This chain joins TRBV6-1 and TRBJ1-5; 9 bases match TRBD1. The specimen comprised cultured CD8+ T cells from PBMCs, sampled from culture after CMV antigen stimulation. For the CDR3, the DNA is TGTGCCAGCAGTGAGGGACAGGGCCTGGGAATGCGGCCCCAGCATTTT. Translated: CASSEGQGLGMRPQHF.